This TCR beta chain originates from a study of blood T cells in healthy people across ages. Broader study findings: Age brought a roughly linear fall in TCR beta diversity measured per million T cells. Unsorted PBMCs ruled out conclusive naive versus antigen-experienced comparison.

The second PCR ran roughly 6 to 11 cycles with a sample-barcoded 5' primer and J-beta primers. TCRdb fed the 5' RACE reads into MiXCR, producing one record per CDR3 protein. The profile shows under 2,000,000 distinct CDR3 sequences, around 50% of them singletons. Every sample gave at least 5 micrograms of total RNA when it was extracted. CDR3 length equals 16 residues. V gave up 5 bases and J gave up 10 bases; unmatched junction bases: 15. The germline V gene encodes CDR1 SGHTA and CDR2 FQGNSA. This clonotype has a single count. The antigen remains unidentified. This sequence was found in a woman between 35 and 50 years old in good health. Sequenced: blood. V gene TRBV7-2 combines with J gene TRBJ2-1; 9 positions agree with TRBD2. The CDR3 sequence: CASSPSMAGGGKEQFF. CDR3 in DNA: TGTGCCAGCAGCCCATCCATGGCGGGGGGGGGTAAAGAGCAGTTCTTC.